The following is a T cell receptor (beta chain) sequence with its context. This clonotype was detected a few times. What this receptor recognizes is not known. One base away there is no much larger clone; base qualities are not given. The data are from a study of CD8 T cells in ankylosing spondylitis (dated by TCRdb to 2016 to 2017). In terms of the full investigation: T cell receptor beta repertoires were profiled in healthy donors and ankylosing spondylitis patients so that disease-linked TCR variants could be found. In total, the full study cohort was made up of 95 to 110 healthy donors and roughly 27 ankylosing spondylitis patients. Samples of peripheral blood were taken, and for ankylosing spondylitis patients, synovial fluid was collected as well.

The CDR3, cysteine through phenylalanine, is 12 amino acids long. The retained sequence is limited to the CDR3, 36 bases, with the frame set at the first base. CDR1 and CDR2, looked up from the germline V gene (reference sequence), are GTSNPN and SVGIG. V is shortened by 1 base, J by 5 bases, and the region joining them spans 9 bases. What the work shows at the level of the full study, not this receptor alone: The disease-linked clones were reported to be significantly enriched in matched synovial fluid samples from ankylosing spondylitis patients. Some TCR beta motif variants had previously been reported in synovial fluid and blood of reactive arthritis patients, which suggested common disease-initiation mechanisms. A CD8+ phenotype was shown by the disease-linked clones, which were found at relatively low frequencies in peripheral blood. Blood from ankylosing spondylitis patients appeared to be characterized by a TCR beta motif composed of several highly homologous amino acid variants.

The listed sequencing device is Illumina HiSeq 2500. Quantitative 5'-RACE with molecular barcodes was the method used to prepare the TCR beta libraries. In the authors' own workflow: A new computational method, built on a probabilistic model of VDJ rearrangement, was used to identify disease-linked TCR variants. TCRdb applied fastp at Q25 and MiXCR to the public reads, then kept only in-frame beta chains. Each record represents a unique CDR3 protein, reported with the most common genes and DNA among its rows. The V and J calls reflect TCRdb's pipeline rather than the authors' work. The sample table records about 750,000 distinct CDR3 sequences; around 17% of these occur just once. The ten largest clones capture 15% to 20% of the sample.

Sequencing input: blood, either unsorted or a sorted T cell fraction (not recorded which). The clonotype originates from a male donor with ankylosing spondylitis. The sequence joins TRBV30 to TRBJ2-7, with TRBD2 tentatively as D gene (6 bases match). The CDR3 sequence is CAWSAWGDEQYF. The DNA sequence reads TGTGCCTGGAGTGCCTGGGGGGACGAGCAGTACTTC.